The entry below describes one TCR beta chain. This clone was detected a few times. No base-level quality is on record; no much larger clone is a single base apart. Sample time point, as interpreted from the label and publication: cells obtained before transplantation from donor or recipient. Mixed lymphocyte reactions plated approximately 200,000 CFSE-labeled pre-transplant responders with approximately 200,000 irradiated violet-dye-labeled stimulators and were cultured for 6 days. After the mixed lymphocyte reaction, proliferating CD3+CD4+CFSE-low and CD3+CD8+CFSE-low responder cells were FACS-sorted on a BD Influx sorter. These data come from a study of graft-versus-host responses after intestinal transplantation (TCRdb year 2021). In terms of the full investigation: Recipients received multivisceral, liver-intestinal, or isolated intestinal transplants. Every recipient was given anti-thymocyte globulin induction, then maintenance tacrolimus and steroids for 3 to 4 years. Bulk TCR-beta CDR3 sequencing was used to track graft-versus-host and host-versus-graft alloreactive T cell clones in the graft, circulation and bone marrow after intestinal transplantation. Alloreactive clones were identified by sequencing pre-transplant mixed lymphocyte reaction products and comparing them with unstimulated pre-transplant donor and recipient T cells. A cohort of about two dozen intestinal transplant recipients, including one retransplant, was enrolled, and a few patients lacking pretransplant specimens were excluded. Donor T cell macrochimerism was defined as a peak of at least 4% donor T cells among recipient peripheral blood mononuclear cells. Instead of going to the commercial service, samples from three later patients were sequenced in-house on an Illumina MiSeq and processed with MiXCR. Findings and caveats that apply to the study as a whole: The conclusions were limited by the relatively low number and heterogeneity of the intestinal transplant patients. Peak levels of circulating GvH clones were associated with declines in HvG clones early after transplant. GvH clones were detected in recipient bone marrow, and some appeared earlier in ileal mucosa or blood, consistent with an intestinal mucosal origin. In patients with donor T cell macrochimerism, the allografts had high GvH to HvG T cell clonal ratios.

Relative to germline, V is 4 bases shorter and J is 2 bases shorter, with 19 bases between their ends. CDR1 and CDR2, per the germline V gene, are SGHRS and YFSETQ. The CDR3 holds 17 amino acids from the cysteine to the phenylalanine. The CDR3 DNA has 51 bases and is translated from base 1. Library preparation was by the immunoSEQ multiplex PCR assay. For most patients, genomic DNA was isolated using the Qiagen DNeasy Blood and Tissue Kit and was shipped frozen to Adaptive Biotechnologies for TCR sequencing. For most patients, genomic DNA was subjected to high-throughput TCR-beta CDR3 sequencing by Adaptive Biotechnologies. The paper's processing steps were these. TCR sequencing data for 18 patients were retrieved from Adaptive's ImmunoSEQ software; three other patients were processed with MiXCR and VDJtools. To correct CD4 versus CD8 sorting errors, any sequence found in both subsets at a frequency ratio below 5:1 was removed. CDR3 nucleotide sequences shared between donor and recipient were removed because their origin could not be assigned. At least 2-fold expansion over unstimulated cells and a minimum CFSE-low frequency of 0.002% (template counts) or 0.001% (read counts) were required for clones to be classified as alloreactive. Clones detected in sequenced pre-transplant spleen, lymph node, or MLR CFSE-low populations of the donor or recipient were defined as mappable. Cumulative frequency of alloreactive clones was calculated as a percentage of all sequences weighted by copy number. Entries here come from immuneACCESS through TCRdb and include only in-frame sequences with V and J called. Some clones fail to appear in such tables; in the studies checked, an unresolved V gene covers under half of the shortfall, and the cause of the remainder is unknown. That table furnishes V, J and clone size, whereas the DNA furnished D and trimming. The sample data list 20,000 to 25,000 clones, and around 43% of these were observed just once. Under 1.5% of the sample belongs to the ten largest clones.

Specimen: alloreactive CD8+ T cells from a mixed lymphocyte reaction culture, collected before transplantation. The label giving this sample's cell subset or site can be read as: CFSE-low proliferating T cells sorted from approximately 6-day pre-transplant mixed lymphocyte reaction (GvH or HvG direction). The chain is assembled from TRBV5-1 and TRBJ2-1; the D gene identity is not certain. The TCR was taken from a human patient who was an organ donor for intestinal transplantation. This receptor carries the CDR3 CASSPRRMAGPYNEQFF. At the DNA level, the sequence is TGCGCCAGCAGCCCACGCCGGATGGCAGGCCCCTACAATGAGCAGTTCTTC.